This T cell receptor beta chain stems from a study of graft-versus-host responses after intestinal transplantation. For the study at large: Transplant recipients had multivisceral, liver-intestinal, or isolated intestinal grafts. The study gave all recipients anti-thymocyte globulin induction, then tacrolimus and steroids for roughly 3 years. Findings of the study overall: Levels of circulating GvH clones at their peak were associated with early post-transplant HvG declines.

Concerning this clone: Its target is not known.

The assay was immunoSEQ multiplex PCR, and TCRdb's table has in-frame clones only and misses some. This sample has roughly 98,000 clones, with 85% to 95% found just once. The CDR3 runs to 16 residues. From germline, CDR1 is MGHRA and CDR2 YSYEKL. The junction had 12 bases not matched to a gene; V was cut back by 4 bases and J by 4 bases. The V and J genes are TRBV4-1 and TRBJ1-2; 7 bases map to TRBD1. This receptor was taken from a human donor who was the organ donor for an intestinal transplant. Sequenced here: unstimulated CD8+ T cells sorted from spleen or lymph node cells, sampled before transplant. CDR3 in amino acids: CASSPGPGTAGYGYTF. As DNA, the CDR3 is TGCGCCAGCAGCCCCGGACCCGGGACAGCAGGCTATGGCTACACCTTC.